This T cell receptor beta chain is drawn from a study of tumor-infiltrating lymphocytes in primary liver carcinoma. For blood RNA, unsorted whole blood served as the source, and germline DNA was extracted too. As to this clonotype: Its antigen is currently unknown.

Study-wide points: A significantly higher top-250-clone fraction was found in tumors than in blood (p = 0.039).

A primer matching the constant region was used to make TCR beta cDNA from around 460 ng of total RNA. For TCR beta, libraries were produced by three nested multiplex PCR rounds using slightly modified ARM-PCR. It was with TRBV1-TRBV30 forward primers and a C-beta reverse primer that the first two PCR rounds were run, at 10 cycles each. TCRdb reanalysed the multiplex PCR reads using MiXCR and keeps one entry per CDR3 protein. The data show some 180,000 distinct CDR3 sequences, over 45% seen once. CDR3 length: 15 amino acids. The germline CDR1 and CDR2 sequences are SGHNT and YYREEE (reference sequence). V lost 4 bases, J lost 2 bases, and 6 bases stayed unmatched.

The receptor was derived from a man aged 40-49 years with primary liver carcinoma and hepatitis B virus infection. The rearrangement uses TRBV5-4 and TRBJ2-3; 8 bases map to TRBD1. The sequenced sample was peripheral blood. CDR3 amino acids: CASSQDREDTDTQYF. DNA for the CDR3: TGTGCCAGCAGCCAGGACAGGGAGGACACAGATACGCAGTATTTT.